One and the same sample provided the 10 T cell receptor beta chains below, sequenced in a study of cytomegalovirus exposure and HLA in healthy donors. Method: immunoSEQ multiplex PCR; TCRdb's copy keeps in-frame clones and lacks some. Altogether tens of thousands of clones are present, over 85% being singletons, with the ten largest covering 4% to 5.5%. Input material: PBMCs. Every receptor here comes from a man aged 18 to 29 in good health and CMV-seropositive.

This sequence joins TRBV6-5 and TRBJ1-3, with D unclear. Deletions cut 6 bases from V and 4 bases from J, with 10 bases between. Per the germline V gene, CDR1 is MNHEY and CDR2 is SVGAGI. The CDR3 totals 13 residues. The CDR3 DNA follows: TGTGCCAGCAGAAACCAACAGGGAAACACCATATATTTT. Its protein is CASRNQQGNTIYF.

This sequence joins TRBV7-9 and TRBJ2-7; a possible D gene is TRBD2 (6 bases). CDR1 and CDR2 from the germline V gene are SEHNR and FQNEAQ (reference sequence). The CDR3 has 14 residues. Trimming stripped 0 bases from V and 4 bases from J, with 10 bases between. CDR3 sequence (DNA): TGTGCCAGCAGCTTAGCTAGCGGAATATACGAGCAGTACTTC. Translating it yields CASSLASGIYEQYF.

V is TRBV30 and J is TRBJ1-4; 10 bases are a match to TRBD1. The length of the CDR3 is 15 residues. The trim removed 5 bases at V and 11 bases at J, leaving 14 bases unmatched. Germline-derived CDR1 and CDR2 are GTSNPN and SVGIG (reference sequence). The CDR3 sequence is CAWAGTGVIGEKLFF. DNA for the CDR3: TGTGCCTGGGCCGGGACAGGGGTGATAGGCGAGAAACTGTTTTTT. The full variable domain, rest sourced from reference TRBV30 and TRBJ1-4, is SQTIHQWPATLVQPVGSPLSLECTVEGTSNPNLYWYRQAAGRGLQLLFYSVGIGQISSEVPQNLSASRPQDRQFILSSKKLLLSDSGFYLCAWAGTGVIGEKLFFGSGTQLSVL.

V and J are TRBV27 and TRBJ2-1; 8 bases are shared with TRBD2. CDR1 is MNHEY and CDR2 is SMNVEV in the germline V gene (reference sequence). CDR3 length: 15 residues. The V and J ends lost 2 bases and 9 bases, in that order; junction bases with no gene match: 9. This CDR3 reads CASSLPGRLAIEQFF. The CDR3 nucleotides read TGTGCCAGCAGTTTACCAGGGAGACTAGCGATTGAGCAGTTCTTC.

This clone was found a few times. The J gene is TRBJ2-5, the V gene TRBV29-1; D gene ambiguous. Germline V lookup: CDR1 SQVTM, CDR2 ANQGSEA. Trimming left V 4 bases short and J 4 bases short, with 7 bases between. The CDR3 has 11 residues. The CDR3 spells CSVGAVETQYF. The CDR3 DNA is TGCAGCGTTGGCGCGGTAGAGACCCAGTACTTC.

V usage is TRBV7-9 and J usage is TRBJ2-7, with TRBD1 matching over 7 bases. V was clipped by 2 bases and J by 0 bases; unmatched bases: 7. Germline assignment: CDR1 SEHNR and CDR2 FQNEAQ (reference sequence). This CDR3 region has 16 residues. The CDR3 DNA reads as TGTGCCAGCAGCTTACCAAACGGACAGGACTCCTACGAGCAGTACTTC. It yields the protein CASSLPNGQDSYEQYF.

CDR3 residues: CASSKGQTEAFF. DNA of the CDR3: TGTGCCAGCAGCAAGGGGCAGACTGAAGCTTTCTTT. J is TRBJ1-1 and V is TRBV9, with D perhaps matching TRBD1 (5 bases). Germline-derived CDR1 and CDR2 are SGDLS and YYNGEE. Trimming took 4 bases from V and 5 from J, leaving 9 bases between them. The CDR3 contains 12 residues.

The gene calls are TRBV7-3 and TRBJ1-1; 10 positions agree with TRBD1. The germline V gene has CDR1 SGHTA and CDR2 FQGTGA. This CDR3 spans 14 amino acids. V lost 5 bases and J lost 3; bases outside the gene matches: 3. In DNA, the CDR3 is TGTGCCAGCAGCGAGGGACAGGGGTACACTGAAGCTTTCTTT. The encoded protein is CASSEGQGYTEAFF.

This chain joins TRBV28 and TRBJ2-5; TRBD2 matches at 7 bases. Trimming removed 6 bases from V and 2 bases from J; junction bases left unmatched: 15. This CDR3 has 17 residues. Germline CDR1 and CDR2: MDHEN and SYDVKM. CDR3 DNA sequence: TGTGCCAGCAGCCTGACCCGGACTAGATCCTTACAAGAGACCCAGTACTTC. This gives the protein CASSLTRTRSLQETQYF.

The rearrangement uses TRBV7-6 and TRBJ1-5; TRBD1 might be the D (6 bases). Germline V gene sequence: CDR1 SGHVS, CDR2 FNYEAQ. The length of the CDR3 is 13 residues. Trimming took off 8 bases at V and 7 bases at J, with 15 bases between the two ends. The CDR3 sequence is CASGTGLDQPQHF. CDR3 DNA sequence: TGTGCCAGCGGAACAGGGCTAGACCAGCCCCAGCATTTT. The variable domain in full, completed from reference TRBV7-6 and TRBJ1-5, reads GAGVSQSPRYKVTKRGQDVALRCDPISGHVSLYWYRQALGQGPEFLTYFNYEAQQDKSGLPNDRFSAERPEGSISTLTIQRTEQRDSAMYRCASGTGLDQPQHFGDGTRLSIL.